The 8 T cell receptor beta chains listed next were all sequenced from one sample in a study of T cell repertoires in cytomegalovirus infection. MiXCR was run by TCRdb on the reads, yielding one entry per CDR3 protein. The sample includes approximately 71,000 distinct CDR3 sequences, over 3.5% of them seen just once. Specimen: PBMCs. These receptors were collected from a human donor in good health (CMV status not recorded). Some clones in this sample may be carry-over from other donors' samples.

The V call is TRBV6-2 or TRBV6-3, the J call TRBJ2-7, with D perhaps matching TRBD1 (6 bases). The CDR3 has 13 amino acids. Germline V CDR1 and CDR2: MNHEY, SVGEGT. Trimming left V 6 bases short and J 6 bases short, with 15 bases between. For the CDR3, the DNA is TGTGCCAGCAGACGGACAGCCACCTTCGAGCAGTACTTC. It translates to CASRRTATFEQYF.

The table lists this clonotype with many counts. The rearrangement uses TRBV7-9 and TRBJ1-2; 10 bases are a match to TRBD1. V dropped 4 bases and J dropped 3; count of bases not matched to a gene: 8. The CDR3 is made up of 16 amino acids. Germline assignment: CDR1 SEHNR and CDR2 FQNEAQ (reference sequence). CDR3 nucleotides: TGTGCCAGCAGCTACCCCACCGGGACAGGGGACTATGGCTACACCTTC. Protein product: CASSYPTGTGDYGYTF.

This clonotype was seen many times. The chain joins TRBV28 to TRBJ2-3; 8 bases align to TRBD1. The CDR3 runs to 15 residues. V shed 2 bases and J 5 bases; nucleotides not matched to a gene: 6. Germline lookup yields CDR1 MDHEN and CDR2 SYDVKM. The CDR3 region has the DNA TGTGCCAGCAGTTTAAGGGGACAGGTTAAAGATACGCAGTATTTT. Translating gives CASSLRGQVKDTQYF.

The sample holds many counts of this clonotype. The V call is TRBV20-1, the J call TRBJ1-1; 9 bases align to TRBD1. This CDR3 has 13 residues. J gave up 3 bases and V 5 bases, and 4 bases lay outside the gene matches. Germline CDR1 DFQATT, CDR2 SNEGSKA (reference sequence). Here the CDR3 DNA reads TGCAGTGCTCCGACAGGGGGGCACACTGAAGCTTTCTTT. Amino acids: CSAPTGGHTEAFF.

This clonotype was picked up many times. This sequence joins TRBV7-8 and TRBJ2-1; 7 positions agree with TRBD2. The CDR3 runs to 18 residues. V was clipped by 2 bases and J by 0 bases; unmatched bases: 10. CDR1 and CDR2 (germline): SGHVS, FQNEAQ. CDR3 sequence reads: CASSLTASGYSSYNEQFF. The CDR3 nucleotides read TGTGCCAGCAGCTTAACGGCTAGCGGTTATAGCTCCTACAATGAGCAGTTCTTC.

This clonotype was recorded at least ten times. The rearrangement links TRBV7-9 to TRBJ2-1, with D perhaps TRBD2 (6 bases). The length of the CDR3 is 14 residues. CDR1 and CDR2 from the germline V gene are SEHNR and FQNEAQ (reference sequence). Trimming shortened V by 3 bases and J by 10 bases, and 16 bases separated the two germline ends. The chain's CDR3 is CASSLGGAVGEQFF. CDR3 sequence (DNA): TGTGCCAGCAGCTTGGGCGGGGCAGTCGGGGAGCAGTTCTTC.

This clonotype was counted at least ten times. The chain has TRBV7-2 and TRBJ2-7, with a possible D match to TRBD2 (5 bases). The CDR3 length is 13 residues. Trimming removed 3 bases from V and 3 bases from J, with 9 bases in between. CDR1 and CDR2 (germline): SGHTA, FQGNSA. CDR3 sequence (DNA): TGTGCCAGCAGCTTCGCTAGCATCTACGAGCAGTACTTC. Translation: CASSFASIYEQYF.

This clonotype was picked up many times. This chain joins TRBV28 and TRBJ1-1, with 7 bases fitting TRBD1. The CDR3 contains 14 residues. V shed 5 bases, J shed 5 bases, and the junction held 8 bases outside the gene matches. Germline CDR1 is MDHEN and CDR2 is SYDVKM. CDR3 nucleotide sequence: TGTGCCAGCAGTAAAGGGGGCGCAAGGACTGAAGCTTTCTTT. Translation gives CASSKGGARTEAFF. The whole variable domain, filled in from reference TRBV28 and TRBJ1-1, reads DVKVTQSSRYLVKRTGEKVFLECVQDMDHENMFWYRQDPGLGLRLIYFSYDVKMKEKGDIPEGYSVSREKKERFSLILESASTNQTSMYLCASSKGGARTEAFFGQGTRLTVV.